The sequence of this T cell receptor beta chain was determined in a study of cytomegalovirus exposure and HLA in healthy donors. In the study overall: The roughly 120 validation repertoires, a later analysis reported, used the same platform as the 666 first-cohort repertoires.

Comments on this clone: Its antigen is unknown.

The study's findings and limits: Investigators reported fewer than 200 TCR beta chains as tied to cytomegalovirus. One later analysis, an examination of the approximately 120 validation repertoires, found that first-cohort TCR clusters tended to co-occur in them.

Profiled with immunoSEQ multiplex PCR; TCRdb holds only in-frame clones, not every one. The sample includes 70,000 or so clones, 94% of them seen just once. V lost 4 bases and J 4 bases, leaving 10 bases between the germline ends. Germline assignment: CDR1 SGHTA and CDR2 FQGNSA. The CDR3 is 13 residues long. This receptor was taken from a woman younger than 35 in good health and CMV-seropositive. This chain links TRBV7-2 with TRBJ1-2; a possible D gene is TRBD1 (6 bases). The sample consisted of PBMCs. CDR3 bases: TGTGCCAGCAGCTCGGACAGCATCTATGGCTACACCTTC. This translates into CASSSDSIYGYTF.